The sequence of this TCR beta chain was determined in a study of a mutant IDH1 vaccine in newly diagnosed glioma. The wider study: Most patients had received both radiotherapy and temozolomide, the prior options being radiotherapy, temozolomide, or both.

The sample's time point: baseline, week 1 (first vaccination visit). The treatment is: pre-vaccination baseline after standard-of-care therapy. The trim removed 7 bases at V and 0 bases at J, leaving 5 bases unmatched. The CDR3 has 15 amino acids. Germline V gene data show CDR1 as SGHRS and CDR2 as YFSETQ. Generated by immunoSEQ multiplex PCR, the TCRdb table keeps only in-frame clones and is missing some. The table records tens of thousands of clones, around 93% of them present only once. V gene TRBV5-1 combines with J gene TRBJ2-1, with 9 bases identical to TRBD2. This TCR was sampled from a man in his forties with glioma. Sample: PBMCs, taken from a glioma patient treated with radiotherapy, temozolomide or both. In DNA form, the CDR3 reads TGCGCCAGCTCCGCGGGACTAGCCTCCTACAATGAGCAGTTCTTC. As protein: CASSAGLASYNEQFF.